Listed here is a single T cell receptor beta chain. This clonotype was counted ten times or more. Its antigen specificity is not known. Per-base qualities were not stored, and no clone one base away is much larger. These data belong to a study of regulatory T cells in long-lasting Graves disease (dated by TCRdb to about 2021). At the level of the whole study: In the newly diagnosed Graves' disease group, patients had been taking antithyroid drugs for less than 3 months. A total of about 35 samples underwent TCR sequencing, from about 13 patients with persistent Graves' disease and 20 or so patients with newly diagnosed Graves' disease. The study was registered as a clinical trial and conducted in China. Peripheral blood TCR sequencing and RNA sequencing compared persistent Graves' disease patients with newly diagnosed Graves' disease patients. On the study overall, not on this receptor specifically: Only the TCR beta chain was sequenced and analyzed. Persistent Graves' disease patients showed lower TCR Shannon entropy and fewer highly expanded clones than newly diagnosed patients, suggesting clonal expansion. The authors noted that the small sample size was a limitation that may lower accuracy. Preferential use of TRBV28, TRBJ1-2 and TRBJ2-5 was observed in persistent disease, whereas TRBV20-1 and TRBJ2-1 were favored in newly diagnosed disease. Persistent patients shared more public clonotypes among themselves (approximately 2,500) than newly diagnosed patients did (about 900). Because the primary lesion, thyroid tissue, could not be accessed, the study looked at peripheral blood alone.

The time point label here, explained by the study, means: newly diagnosed GD, antithyroid drugs for less than 3 months. RNA was extracted from PBMCs in TRIzol for both TCR sequencing and RNA sequencing. Graves' disease was diagnosed according to American Thyroid Association guidelines. Patients for the study were recruited at an endocrinology department in Xi'an, China. Each patient gave roughly 8.4 milliliters of peripheral blood, collected in an EDTA anticoagulant tube. Ficoll Paque Plus density gradient separation was used to isolate PBMCs, and no further T cell sorting was done. An Agilent 2100 Bioanalyzer and agarose gel were used to check RNA quality, while a NanoDrop 2000 measured RNA concentration. Library generation was performed with multiplex PCR. Sequencing took place on an Illumina HiSeq 4000. TCR beta libraries were built with iRepertoire HTBI primers and Arm-PCR amplification of CDR3 regions. Before sequencing, the PCR products went through gel purification. In the source study's methods: Gene usage analysis of CDR3 amino acid clonotypes relied on the 60 or so TRBV and about 13 TRBJ segments identified across samples. COPE and FqMerger were used to merge filtered high-quality paired reads into contigs. BLAST was used to align contigs to the IMGT TRBV, TRBD and TRBJ reference genes, and CDR3 was defined following IMGT. Clonotypes above 0.1% frequency were classified as highly expanded clones. Shannon entropy served as the measure of repertoire diversity, while the Gini coefficient captured V-J evenness. Public clonotypes were defined as clonotypes shared by more than one individual. TCRdb reran the public reads through fastp at Q25 and MiXCR, keeping productive beta chains. Identical CDR3 proteins give one entry, which carries the most common genes and DNA. The V and J calls were determined by TCRdb, not by the authors. This sample has over 200,000 distinct CDR3 sequences in its table, and around 18% of those were observed once. The ten largest clones add up to approximately 20% of the sample.

V is cut by 8 bases and J by 9 bases, and the space between the germline ends is 20 bases. Looking up the germline V gene yields CDR1 MNHNS and CDR2 SASEGT. From cysteine to phenylalanine, the CDR3 is 15 amino acids long. The entry retains the CDR3 DNA only, 45 bases that are in frame from base 1. The sample here was peripheral blood mononuclear cells (PBMCs), taken at new diagnosis, from a patient treated with antithyroid drugs. This TCR was recovered from a female donor with Graves disease. The chain was built from TRBV6-1 and TRBJ1-6; D gene: possibly TRBD1, on 5 matching bases. The CDR3 has the sequence CASAQLGGGFSPLHF. The sequence in DNA is TGTGCCAGCGCACAACTTGGGGGGGGGTTTTCACCCCTCCACTTT.